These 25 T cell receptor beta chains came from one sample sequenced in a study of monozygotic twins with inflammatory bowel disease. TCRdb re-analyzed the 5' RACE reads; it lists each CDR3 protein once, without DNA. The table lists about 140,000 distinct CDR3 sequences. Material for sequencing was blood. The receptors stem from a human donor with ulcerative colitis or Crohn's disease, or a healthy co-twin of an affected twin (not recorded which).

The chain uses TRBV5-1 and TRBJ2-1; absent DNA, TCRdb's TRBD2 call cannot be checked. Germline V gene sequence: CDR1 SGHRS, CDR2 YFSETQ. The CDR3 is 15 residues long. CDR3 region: CASSLGGADYNEQFF.

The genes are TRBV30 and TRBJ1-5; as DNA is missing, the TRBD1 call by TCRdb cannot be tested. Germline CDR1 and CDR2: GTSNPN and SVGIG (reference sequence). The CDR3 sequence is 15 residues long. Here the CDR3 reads CAWGGQGAFNQPQHF. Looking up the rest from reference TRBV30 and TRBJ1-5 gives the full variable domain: SQTIHQWPATLVQPVGSPLSLECTVEGTSNPNLYWYRQAAGRGLQLLFYSVGIGQISSEVPQNLSASRPQDRQFILSSKKLLLSDSGFYLCAWGGQGAFNQPQHFGDGTRLSIL.

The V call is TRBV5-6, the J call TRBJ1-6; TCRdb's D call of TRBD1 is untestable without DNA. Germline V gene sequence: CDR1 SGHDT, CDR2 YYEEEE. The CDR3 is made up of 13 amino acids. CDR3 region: CASSFLMTGQRLF.

The CDR3 reads CASSPGTGVFFDEQYF. This rearrangement joins TRBV18 to TRBJ2-7; TCRdb proposes TRBD1, but this gene call is untestable without DNA. Germline loops: CDR1 KGHSH, CDR2 LQKENI. The CDR3 runs 16 residues. The full variable domain, completed using reference TRBV18 and TRBJ2-7, is NAGVMQNPRHLVRRRGQEARLRCSPMKGHSHVYWYRQLPEEGLKFMVYLQKENIIDESGMPKERFSAEFPKEGPSILRIQQVVRGDSAAYFCASSPGTGVFFDEQYFGPGTRLTVT.

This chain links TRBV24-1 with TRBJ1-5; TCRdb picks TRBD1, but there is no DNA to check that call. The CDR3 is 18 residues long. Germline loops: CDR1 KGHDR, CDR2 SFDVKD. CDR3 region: CATSDFTQGAYSNQPQHF.

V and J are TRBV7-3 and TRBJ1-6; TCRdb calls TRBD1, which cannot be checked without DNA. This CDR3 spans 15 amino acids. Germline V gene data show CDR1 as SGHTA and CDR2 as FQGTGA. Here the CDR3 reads CASSLLGTPDSPLHF.

This CDR3 reads CASSSGGRIADTQYF. This chain joins TRBV12-3 or TRBV12-4 and TRBJ2-3; TCRdb's assignment of TRBD2 cannot be checked, as there is no DNA. The CDR3 runs to 15 residues.

This CDR3 is CASSLGGQGESPLHF. This chain uses TRBV12-3 or TRBV12-4 with TRBJ1-6; TCRdb designates TRBD1, a call that cannot be tested without DNA. The CDR3 loop spans 15 amino acids.

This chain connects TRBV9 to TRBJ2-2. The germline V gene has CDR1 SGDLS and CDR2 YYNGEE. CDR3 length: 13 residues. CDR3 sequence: CASSGSDTGELFF.

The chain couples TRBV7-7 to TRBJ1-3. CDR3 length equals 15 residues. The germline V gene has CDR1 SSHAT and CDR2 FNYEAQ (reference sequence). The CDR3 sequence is CASSPDLNSGNTIYF.

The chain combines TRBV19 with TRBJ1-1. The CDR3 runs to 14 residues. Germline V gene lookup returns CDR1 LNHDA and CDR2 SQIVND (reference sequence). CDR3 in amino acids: CASSIKWVGTEAFF.

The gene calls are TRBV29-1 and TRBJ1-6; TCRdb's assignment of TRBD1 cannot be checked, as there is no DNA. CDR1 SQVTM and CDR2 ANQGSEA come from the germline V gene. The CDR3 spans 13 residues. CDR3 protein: CSARTGDNSPLHF.

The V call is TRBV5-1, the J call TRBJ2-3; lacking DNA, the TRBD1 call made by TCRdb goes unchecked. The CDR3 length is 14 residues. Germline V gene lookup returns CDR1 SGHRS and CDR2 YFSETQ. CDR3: CASSLGSPQDTQYF.

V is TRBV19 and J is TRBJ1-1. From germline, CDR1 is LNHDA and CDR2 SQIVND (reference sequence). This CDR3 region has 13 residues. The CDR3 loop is CASSIRRDTEAFF.

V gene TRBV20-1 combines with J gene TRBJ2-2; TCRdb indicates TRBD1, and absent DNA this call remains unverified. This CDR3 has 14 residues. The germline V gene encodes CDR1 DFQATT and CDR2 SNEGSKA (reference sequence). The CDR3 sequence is CSAPRAVGTGELFF.

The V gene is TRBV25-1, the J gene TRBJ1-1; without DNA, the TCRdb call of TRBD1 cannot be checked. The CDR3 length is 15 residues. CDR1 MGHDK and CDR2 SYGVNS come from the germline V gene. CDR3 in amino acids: CASSEFRGLNTEAFF.

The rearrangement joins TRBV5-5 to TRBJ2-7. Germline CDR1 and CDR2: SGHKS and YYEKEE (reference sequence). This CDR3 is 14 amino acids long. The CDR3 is CASSSGLTTYEQYF.

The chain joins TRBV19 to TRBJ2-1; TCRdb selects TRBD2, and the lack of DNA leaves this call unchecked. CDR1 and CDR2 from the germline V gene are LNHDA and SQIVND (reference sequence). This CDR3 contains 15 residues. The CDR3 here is CASLRGGSRYNEQFF.

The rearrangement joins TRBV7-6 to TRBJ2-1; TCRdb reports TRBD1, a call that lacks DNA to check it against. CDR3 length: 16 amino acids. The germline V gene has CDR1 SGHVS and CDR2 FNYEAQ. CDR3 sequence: CASSLALPGQGYEQFF.

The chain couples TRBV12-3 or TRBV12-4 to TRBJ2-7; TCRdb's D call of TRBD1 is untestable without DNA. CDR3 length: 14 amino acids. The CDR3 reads CASRTGQGPYEQYF.

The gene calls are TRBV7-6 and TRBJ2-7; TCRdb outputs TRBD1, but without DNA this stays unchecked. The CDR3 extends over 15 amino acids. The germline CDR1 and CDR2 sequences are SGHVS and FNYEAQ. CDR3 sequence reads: CASSLWGGSSYEQYF.

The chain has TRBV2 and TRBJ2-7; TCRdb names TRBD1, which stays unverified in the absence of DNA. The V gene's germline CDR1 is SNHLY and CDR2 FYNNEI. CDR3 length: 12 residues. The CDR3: CARGPSSYEQYF. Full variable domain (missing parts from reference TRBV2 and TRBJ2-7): EPEVTQTPSHQVTQMGQEVILRCVPISNHLYFYWYRQILGQKVEFLVSFYNNEISEKSEIFDDQFSVERPDGSNFTLKIRSTKLEDSAMYFCARGPSSYEQYFGPGTRLTVT.

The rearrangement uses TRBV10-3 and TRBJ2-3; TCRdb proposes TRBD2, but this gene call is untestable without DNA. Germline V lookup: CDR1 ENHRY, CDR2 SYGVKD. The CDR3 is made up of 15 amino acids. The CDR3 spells CAISDSGPSTDTQYF.

The CDR3: CASKRVGTGPYNEQFF. This rearrangement joins TRBV6-2 or TRBV6-3 to TRBJ2-1; the D call of TRBD1 rests on TCRdb alone, since no DNA is present to check it. CDR3 length: 16 amino acids. The germline V gene has CDR1 MNHEY and CDR2 SVGEGT.

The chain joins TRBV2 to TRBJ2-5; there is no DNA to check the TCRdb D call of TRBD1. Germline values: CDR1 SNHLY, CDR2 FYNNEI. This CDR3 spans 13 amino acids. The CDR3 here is CASGPRGQETQYF.